This T cell receptor (beta chain) derives from a study of beta chain features in type 1 diabetes. General study results and limits: Within patients, naive, central memory and Treg TCRB repertoires seemed more similar than within healthy donors. At VDJ recombination sites, type 1 diabetes patients had fewer insertions and more deleted nucleotides. Still unanswered here is whether HLA type influences TCRB rearrangement.

Worth noting for this clone: Its antigen is unidentified.

Germline-derived CDR1 and CDR2 are SGHTA and FQGTGA. V dropped 3 bases and J dropped 5 bases, with 6 bases sitting between them. CDR3 length: 12 amino acids. The whole isolated RNA underwent reverse transcription, so sequencing captured expressed TCRB transcripts. Clones were sequenced by immunoSEQ multiplex PCR, and TCRdb holds only the in-frame ones, with some missing. The data hold more than 150,000 clones, with about 9.8% observed a single time. A CD45RO/CCR7/CD25/CD127/CD95/CD27 panel sorted naive, central memory, regulatory and stem cell-like memory CD4+ cells. Source material: central memory CD4+ T cells from blood. The TCR was taken from a woman aged 18-30 years in good health. The rearrangement uses TRBV7-3 and TRBJ2-3; D is uncertain. The CDR3 sequence is CASSFGLDTQYF. CDR3 sequence (DNA): TGTGCCAGCAGCTTCGGGTTAGATACGCAGTATTTT.